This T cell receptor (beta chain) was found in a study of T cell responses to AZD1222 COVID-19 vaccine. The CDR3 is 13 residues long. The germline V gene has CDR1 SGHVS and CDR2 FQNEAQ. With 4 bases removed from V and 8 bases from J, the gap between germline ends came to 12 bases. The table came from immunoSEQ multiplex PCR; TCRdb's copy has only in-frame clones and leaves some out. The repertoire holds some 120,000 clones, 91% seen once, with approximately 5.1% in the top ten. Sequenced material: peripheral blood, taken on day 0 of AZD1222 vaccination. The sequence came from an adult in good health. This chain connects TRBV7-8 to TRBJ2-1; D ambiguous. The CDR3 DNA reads TGTGCCAGCAGCTACAAAGGCGGCGATGAGCAGTTCTTC. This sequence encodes CASSYKGGDEQFF.